This T cell receptor (beta chain) came from a study of CD4 T cells in relation to SARS-CoV-2 and coronaviruses. At the level of the study: ViraFEST: approximately nine-day antigen culture of PBMCs, then TCR beta CDR3 sequencing. Crossreactive spike epitopes shared across donors were mapped to their HLA restriction.

Profiling relied on immunoSEQ multiplex PCR, and the TCRdb table lists in-frame clones only, not all of them. The sample consists of about 36,000 clones, 75% to 85% of them appearing once. Germline values: CDR1 SGHTA, CDR2 FQGNSA. V was shortened by 5 bases and J by 2 bases, with 2 bases between the two germline ends. This CDR3 region has 11 residues. There are a few counts of this clone. What it recognizes is unknown. Regarding the study as a whole: Crossreactive clones expanded significantly less to SARS-CoV-2 than monoreactive clones.

The receptor was isolated from an adult with COVID-19. The chain is built from TRBV7-2 and TRBJ2-3, with D hard to call. Sequencing was done on a sample of memory CD4+ T cells from PBMCs, cultured in vitro. The CDR3: CASSATDTQYF. CDR3 DNA: TGTGCCAGCAGCGCCACAGATACGCAGTATTTT.